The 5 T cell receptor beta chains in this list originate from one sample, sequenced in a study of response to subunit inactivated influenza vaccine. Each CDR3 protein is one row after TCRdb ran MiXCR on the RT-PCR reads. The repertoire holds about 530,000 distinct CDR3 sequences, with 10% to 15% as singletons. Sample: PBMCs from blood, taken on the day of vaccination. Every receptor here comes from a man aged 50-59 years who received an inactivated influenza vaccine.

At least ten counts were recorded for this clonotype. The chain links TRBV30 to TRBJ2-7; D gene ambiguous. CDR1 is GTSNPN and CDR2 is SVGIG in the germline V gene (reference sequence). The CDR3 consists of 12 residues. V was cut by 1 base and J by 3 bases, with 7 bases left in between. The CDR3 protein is CAWSDVNYEQYF. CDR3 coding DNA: TGTGCCTGGAGTGACGTCAACTACGAGCAGTACTTC.

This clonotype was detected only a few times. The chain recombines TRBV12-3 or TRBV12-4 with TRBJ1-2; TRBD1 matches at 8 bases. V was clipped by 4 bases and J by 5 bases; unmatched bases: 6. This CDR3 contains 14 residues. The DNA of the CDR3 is TGTGCCAGCAGTTCTGGACAGGGAGTTTATGGCTACACCTTC. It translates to CASSSGQGVYGYTF.

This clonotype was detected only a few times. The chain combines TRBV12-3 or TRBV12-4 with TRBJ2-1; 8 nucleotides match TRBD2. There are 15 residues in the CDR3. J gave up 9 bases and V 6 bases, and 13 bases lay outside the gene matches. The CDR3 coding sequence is TGTGCCAGCAGCACCGGGAGGGGGGTGCAGGGTGAGCAGTTCTTC. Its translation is CASSTGRGVQGEQFF.

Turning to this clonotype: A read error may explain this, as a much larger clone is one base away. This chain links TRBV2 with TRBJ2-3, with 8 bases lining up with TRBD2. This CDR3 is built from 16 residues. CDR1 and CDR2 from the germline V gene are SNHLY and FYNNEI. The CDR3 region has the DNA TGTGCCAGCAGAGAAGAGGGTAGCGGGGTTACAGATACGCAGTATTTT. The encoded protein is CASREEGSGVTDTQYF.

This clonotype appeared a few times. In DNA form, the CDR3 reads TGCAGTGCTAGACAGGGGTCTAGCAATCAGCCCCAGCATTTT. Encoded protein: CSARQGSSNQPQHF. The genes are TRBV20-1 and TRBJ1-5, with TRBD1 as a possible D gene (6 bases). The CDR3 covers 14 residues. V shed 2 bases and J shed 0 bases, with 8 bases lying between them. Per germline, CDR1 DFQATT and CDR2 SNEGSKA (reference sequence).